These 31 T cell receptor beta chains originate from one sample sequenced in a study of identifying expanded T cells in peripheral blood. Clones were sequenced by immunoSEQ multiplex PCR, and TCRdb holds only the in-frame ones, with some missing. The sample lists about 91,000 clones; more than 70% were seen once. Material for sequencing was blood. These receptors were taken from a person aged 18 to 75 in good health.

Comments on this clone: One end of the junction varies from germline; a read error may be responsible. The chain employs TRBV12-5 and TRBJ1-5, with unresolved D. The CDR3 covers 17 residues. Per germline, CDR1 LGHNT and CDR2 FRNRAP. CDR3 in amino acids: CASGLGSYSYSNQPQHF. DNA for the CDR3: TGTGCTAGTGGCTTGGGATCTTACAGCTATAGCAATCAGCCCCAGCATTTT. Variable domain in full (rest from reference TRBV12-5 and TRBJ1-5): DARVTQTPRHKVTEMGQEVTMRCQPILGHNTVFWYRQTMMQGLELLAYFRNRAPLDDSGMPKDRFSAEMPDATLATLKIQPSEPRDSAVYFCASGLGSYSYSNQPQHFGDGTRLSIL.

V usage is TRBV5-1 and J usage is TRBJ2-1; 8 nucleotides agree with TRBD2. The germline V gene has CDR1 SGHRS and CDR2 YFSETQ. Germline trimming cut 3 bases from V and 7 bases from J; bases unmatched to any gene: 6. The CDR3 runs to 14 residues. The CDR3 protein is CASSYSGAANEQFF. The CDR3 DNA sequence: TGCGCCAGCAGCTATAGCGGGGCGGCAAATGAGCAGTTCTTC.

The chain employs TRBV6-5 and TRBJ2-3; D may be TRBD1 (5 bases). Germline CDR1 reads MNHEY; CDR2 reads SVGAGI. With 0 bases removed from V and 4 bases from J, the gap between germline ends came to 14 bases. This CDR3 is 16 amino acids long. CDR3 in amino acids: CASSYSIAGHSDTQYF. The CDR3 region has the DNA TGTGCCAGCAGTTACTCGATAGCAGGGCATTCAGATACGCAGTATTTT.

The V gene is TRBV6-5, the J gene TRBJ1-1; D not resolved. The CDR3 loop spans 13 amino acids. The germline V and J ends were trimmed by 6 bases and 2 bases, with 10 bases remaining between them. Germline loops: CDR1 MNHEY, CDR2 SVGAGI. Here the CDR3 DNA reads TGTGCCAGCAGCCCGACGGAAAACACTGAAGCTTTCTTT. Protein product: CASSPTENTEAFF.

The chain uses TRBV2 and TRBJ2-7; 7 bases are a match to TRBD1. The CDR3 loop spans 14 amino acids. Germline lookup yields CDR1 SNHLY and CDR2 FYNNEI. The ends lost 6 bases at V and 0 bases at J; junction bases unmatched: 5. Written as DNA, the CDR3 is TGTGCCAGCAGAAAGGACAGGAGCTCCTACGAGCAGTACTTC. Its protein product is CASRKDRSSYEQYF.

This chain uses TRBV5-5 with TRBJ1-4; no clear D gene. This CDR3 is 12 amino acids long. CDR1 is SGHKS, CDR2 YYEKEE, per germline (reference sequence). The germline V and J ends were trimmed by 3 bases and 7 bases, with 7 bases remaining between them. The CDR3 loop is CASSSEAEKLFF. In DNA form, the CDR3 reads TGTGCCAGCAGCTCGGAGGCTGAAAAACTGTTTTTT.

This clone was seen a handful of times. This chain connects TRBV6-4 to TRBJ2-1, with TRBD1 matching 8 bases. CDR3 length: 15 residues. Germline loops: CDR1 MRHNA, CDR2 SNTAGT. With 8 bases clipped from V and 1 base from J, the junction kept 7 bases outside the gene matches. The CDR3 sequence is CASGPQGASYNEQFF. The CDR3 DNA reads TGTGCCAGCGGACCCCAGGGGGCATCCTACAATGAGCAGTTCTTC.

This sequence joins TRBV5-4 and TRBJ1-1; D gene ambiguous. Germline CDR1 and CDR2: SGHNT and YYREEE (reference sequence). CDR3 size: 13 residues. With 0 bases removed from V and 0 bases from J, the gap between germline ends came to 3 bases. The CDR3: CASSLEVNTEAFF. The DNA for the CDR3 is TGTGCCAGCAGCTTGGAAGTGAACACTGAAGCTTTCTTT.

The CDR3 loop is CASSPRAGTRNTEAFF. DNA for the CDR3: TGTGCCAGCAGCCCCAGGGCAGGTACTCGGAACACTGAAGCTTTCTTT. The chain combines TRBV11-2 with TRBJ1-1, with D tentatively TRBD1 (5 bases). Per the germline V gene, CDR1 is SGHAT and CDR2 is FQNNGV. V lost 5 bases and J lost 1, with 17 bases in between. The CDR3 covers 16 residues.

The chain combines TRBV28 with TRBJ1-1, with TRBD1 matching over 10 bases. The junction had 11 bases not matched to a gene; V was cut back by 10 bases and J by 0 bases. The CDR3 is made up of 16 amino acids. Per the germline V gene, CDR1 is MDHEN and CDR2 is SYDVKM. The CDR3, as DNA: TGTGCCACAAAACTCCGGGACAGGGGAATGAACACTGAAGCTTTCTTT. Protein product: CATKLRDRGMNTEAFF.

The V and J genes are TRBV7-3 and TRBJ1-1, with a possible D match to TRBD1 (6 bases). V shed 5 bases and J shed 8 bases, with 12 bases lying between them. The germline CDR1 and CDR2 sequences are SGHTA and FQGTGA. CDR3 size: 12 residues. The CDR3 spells CASSQHGQEAFF. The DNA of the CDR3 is TGTGCCAGCAGCCAACATGGACAGGAAGCTTTCTTT.

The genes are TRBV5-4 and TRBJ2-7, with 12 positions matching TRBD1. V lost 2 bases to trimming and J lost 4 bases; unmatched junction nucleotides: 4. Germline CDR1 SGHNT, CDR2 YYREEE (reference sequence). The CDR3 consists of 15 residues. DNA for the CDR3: TGTGCCAGCAGCTTACCGGGACAGGGGGCTTACGAGCAGTACTTC. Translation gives CASSLPGQGAYEQYF. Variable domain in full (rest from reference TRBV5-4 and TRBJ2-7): ETGVTQSPTHLIKTRGQQVTLRCSSQSGHNTVSWYQQALGQGPQFIFQYYREEENGRGNFPPRFSGLQFPNYSSELNVNALELDDSALYLCASSLPGQGAYEQYFGPGTRLTVT.

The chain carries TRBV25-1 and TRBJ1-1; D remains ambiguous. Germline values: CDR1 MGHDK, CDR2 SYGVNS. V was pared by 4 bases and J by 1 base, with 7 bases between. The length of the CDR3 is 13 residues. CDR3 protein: CASSVSKNTEAFF. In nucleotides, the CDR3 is TGTGCCAGCAGTGTTTCGAAGAACACTGAAGCTTTCTTT. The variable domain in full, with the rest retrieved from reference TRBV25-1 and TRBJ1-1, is EADIYQTPRYLVIGTGKKITLECSQTMGHDKMYWYQQDPGMELHLIHYSYGVNSTEKGDLSSESTVSRIRTEHFPLTLESARPSHTSQYLCASSVSKNTEAFFGQGTRLTVV.

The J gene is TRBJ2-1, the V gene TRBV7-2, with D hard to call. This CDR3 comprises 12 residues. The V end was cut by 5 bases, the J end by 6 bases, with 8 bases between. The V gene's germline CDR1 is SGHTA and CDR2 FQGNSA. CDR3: CASSPLVNEQFF. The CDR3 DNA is TGTGCCAGCAGCCCCTTAGTCAATGAGCAGTTCTTC.

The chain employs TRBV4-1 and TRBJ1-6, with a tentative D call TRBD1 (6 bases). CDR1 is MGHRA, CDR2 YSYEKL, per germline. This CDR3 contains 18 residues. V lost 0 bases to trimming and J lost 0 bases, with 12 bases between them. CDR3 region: CASSQDNRESSYNSPLHF. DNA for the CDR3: TGCGCCAGCAGCCAAGATAACAGGGAAAGCTCCTATAATTCACCCCTCCACTTT.

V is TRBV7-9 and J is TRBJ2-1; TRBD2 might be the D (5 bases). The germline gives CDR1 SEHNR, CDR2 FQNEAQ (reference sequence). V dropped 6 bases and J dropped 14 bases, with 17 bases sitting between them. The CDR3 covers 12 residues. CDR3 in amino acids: CASSLLPGRKFF. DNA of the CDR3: TGTGCCAGCAGTCTCCTCCCGGGAAGGAAGTTCTTC.

CDR3 in DNA: TGTGCCAGCAGCTTACGTGATAGCGGGGGATACAATGAGCAGTTCTTC. Its translation is CASSLRDSGGYNEQFF. The chain has TRBV11-3 and TRBJ2-1, with TRBD2 identical over 9 bases. Germline lookup yields CDR1 SGHNT and CDR2 YENEEA. The CDR3 runs 16 residues. With 2 bases clipped from V and 4 bases from J, the junction kept 6 bases outside the gene matches.

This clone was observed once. The DNA for the CDR3 is TGTGCCAGCAGCTTAGTACCCAGGGTCTCTGACTATGGCTACACCTTC. Translated, it gives CASSLVPRVSDYGYTF. The V gene is TRBV11-2, the J gene TRBJ1-2; D is perhaps TRBD1 (5 bases). With 1 base removed from V and 3 bases from J, the gap between germline ends came to 15 bases. The CDR3 length is 16 residues. Germline V CDR1 and CDR2: SGHAT, FQNNGV.

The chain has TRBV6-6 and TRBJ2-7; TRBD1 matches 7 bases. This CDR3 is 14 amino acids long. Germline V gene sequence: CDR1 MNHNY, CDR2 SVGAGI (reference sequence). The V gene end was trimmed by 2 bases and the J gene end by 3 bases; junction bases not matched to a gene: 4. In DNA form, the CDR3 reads TGTGCCAGCAGTTACGCCGGGACAGACTACGAGCAGTACTTC. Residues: CASSYAGTDYEQYF.

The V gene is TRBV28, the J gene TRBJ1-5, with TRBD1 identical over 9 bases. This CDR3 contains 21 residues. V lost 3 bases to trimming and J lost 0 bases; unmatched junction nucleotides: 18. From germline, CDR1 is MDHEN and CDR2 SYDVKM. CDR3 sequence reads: CASSFDRGFTQLLHSNQPQHF. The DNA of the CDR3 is TGTGCCAGCAGTTTTGACAGGGGGTTTACTCAGTTGCTACATAGCAATCAGCCCCAGCATTTT. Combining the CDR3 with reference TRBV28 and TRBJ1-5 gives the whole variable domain DVKVTQSSRYLVKRTGEKVFLECVQDMDHENMFWYRQDPGLGLRLIYFSYDVKMKEKGDIPEGYSVSREKKERFSLILESASTNQTSMYLCASSFDRGFTQLLHSNQPQHFGDGTRLSIL.

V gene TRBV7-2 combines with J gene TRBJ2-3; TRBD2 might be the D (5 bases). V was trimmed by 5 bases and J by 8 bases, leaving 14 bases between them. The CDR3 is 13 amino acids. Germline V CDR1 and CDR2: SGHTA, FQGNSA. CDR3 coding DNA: TGTGCCAGCAGCCCGCCCGCGGAGGTTACGCAGTATTTT. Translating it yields CASSPPAEVTQYF.

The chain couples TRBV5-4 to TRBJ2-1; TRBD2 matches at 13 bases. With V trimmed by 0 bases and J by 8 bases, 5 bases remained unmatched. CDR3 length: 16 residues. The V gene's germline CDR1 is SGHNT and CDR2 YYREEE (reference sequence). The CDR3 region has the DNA TGTGCCAGCAGCTTGGCCACTAGCGGGGGGGAATATGAGCAGTTCTTC. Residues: CASSLATSGGEYEQFF.

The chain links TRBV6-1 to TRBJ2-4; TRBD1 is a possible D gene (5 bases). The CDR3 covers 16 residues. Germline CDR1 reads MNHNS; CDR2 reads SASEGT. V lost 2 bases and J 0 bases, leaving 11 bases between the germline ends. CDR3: CASSESRALAKNIQYF. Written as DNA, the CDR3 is TGTGCCAGCAGTGAAAGCAGGGCGCTAGCCAAAAACATTCAGTACTTC.

In nucleotides, the CDR3 is TGTGCCAGCAGTGATAACGTGGGACAGGGGGGCGACGAGCAGTACTTC. It yields the protein CASSDNVGQGGDEQYF. This chain links TRBV6-1 with TRBJ2-7; 11 positions match TRBD1. This CDR3 contains 16 residues. Germline assignment: CDR1 MNHNS and CDR2 SASEGT. Trimming at V came to 3 bases and at J to 5 bases, leaving 9 bases not matched to a gene.

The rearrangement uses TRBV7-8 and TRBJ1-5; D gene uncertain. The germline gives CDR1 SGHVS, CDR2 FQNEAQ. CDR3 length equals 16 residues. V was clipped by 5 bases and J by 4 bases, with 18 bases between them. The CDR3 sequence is CASSPAGRNGNQPQHF. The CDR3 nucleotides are TGTGCCAGCAGCCCGGCCGGACGGAACGGGAATCAGCCCCAGCATTTT.

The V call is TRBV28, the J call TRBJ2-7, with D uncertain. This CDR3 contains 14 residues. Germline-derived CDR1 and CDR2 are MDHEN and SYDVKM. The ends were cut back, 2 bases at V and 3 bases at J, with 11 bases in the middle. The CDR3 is CASSLQQQYYEQYF. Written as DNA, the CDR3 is TGTGCCAGCAGTTTACAACAGCAATACTACGAGCAGTACTTC. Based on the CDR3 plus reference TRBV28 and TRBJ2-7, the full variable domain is DVKVTQSSRYLVKRTGEKVFLECVQDMDHENMFWYRQDPGLGLRLIYFSYDVKMKEKGDIPEGYSVSREKKERFSLILESASTNQTSMYLCASSLQQQYYEQYFGPGTRLTVT.

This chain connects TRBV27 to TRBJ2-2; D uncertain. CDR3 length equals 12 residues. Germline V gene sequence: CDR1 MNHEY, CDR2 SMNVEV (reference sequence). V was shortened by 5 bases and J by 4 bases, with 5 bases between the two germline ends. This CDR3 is CASSPGTGELFF. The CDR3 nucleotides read TGTGCCAGCAGTCCAGGCACCGGGGAGCTGTTTTTT.

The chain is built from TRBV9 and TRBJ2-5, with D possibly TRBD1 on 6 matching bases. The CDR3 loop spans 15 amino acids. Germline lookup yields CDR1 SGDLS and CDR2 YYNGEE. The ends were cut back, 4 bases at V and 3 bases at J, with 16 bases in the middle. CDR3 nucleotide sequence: TGTGCCAGCAGCATTTCCGGACAGACCAAAGAGACCCAGTACTTC. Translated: CASSISGQTKETQYF.

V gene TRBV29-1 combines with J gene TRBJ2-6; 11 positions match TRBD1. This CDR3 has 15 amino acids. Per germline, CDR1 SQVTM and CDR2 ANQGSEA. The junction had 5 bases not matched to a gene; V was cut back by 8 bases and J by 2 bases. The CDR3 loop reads CSTGQGAAGANVLTF. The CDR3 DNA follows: TGCAGCACAGGACAGGGGGCGGCTGGGGCCAACGTCCTGACTTTC.

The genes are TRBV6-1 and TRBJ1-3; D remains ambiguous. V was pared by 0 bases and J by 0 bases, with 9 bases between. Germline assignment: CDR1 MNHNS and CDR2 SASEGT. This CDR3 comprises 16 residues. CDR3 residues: CASSEAIGDSGNTIYF. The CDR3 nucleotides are TGTGCCAGCAGTGAAGCAATCGGTGACTCTGGAAACACCATATATTTT.

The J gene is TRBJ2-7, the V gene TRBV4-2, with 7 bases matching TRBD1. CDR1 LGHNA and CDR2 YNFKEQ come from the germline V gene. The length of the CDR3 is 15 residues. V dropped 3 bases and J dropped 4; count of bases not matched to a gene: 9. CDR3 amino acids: CASSQEFEGAYEQYF. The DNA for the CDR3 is TGTGCCAGCAGCCAGGAGTTCGAGGGGGCGTACGAGCAGTACTTC.